Reported below is one TCR beta chain. Its antigen is still unknown. Base qualities were left out, and no much larger clone turns up one base away. The library relied on 5' RACE. Reads for this sample came from a NextSeq 500. To correct for sequencing error and PCR bias, the TCR library protocol tagged individual cDNA molecules with unique molecular identifiers. Sequencing covered both TCR alpha and beta chains, and within each sample the abundances of alpha and beta sequences were tightly co-correlated. Regarding the original processing steps: Decombinator V4 was used to annotate the V gene, J gene and CDR3 of the TCR sequences. TCRs were defined as expanded if a significant change between any two time points was detected under a Poisson model with p below 0.0001. TCR abundances were normalised to the total number of TCRs sequenced per sample and expressed as counts per million. MAIT TCRs were defined by TRAV1-2 paired with TRAJ12, TRAJ20 or TRAJ33, and iNKT TCRs by TRAV10 paired with TRAJ18. VDJdb, accessed on 1 November 2021, was searched for TCRs annotated for CMV, EBV and SARS-CoV-2, and TCRs annotated for more than one antigen were excluded. TCRdb cleaned the public reads at Q25 with fastp, built clones with MiXCR and kept in-frame beta chains. Under each unique CDR3 protein, matching rows form one entry showing the most common genes and DNA. Clone size and V and J calls follow TCRdb, not the original study. For this sample there are tens of thousands of distinct CDR3 sequences; roughly 13% appear just once. The ten largest clonotypes hold almost 8.5% of the sample.

V lost 6 bases and J lost 3 bases; the stretch between them is 12 bases long. The germline V gene (reference sequence) provides CDR1 WNHNN and CDR2 SYGVQD. The CDR3 sequence holds 13 residues, the cysteine and phenylalanine included. Of the read, only the CDR3 DNA is kept; its 39 bases are in frame from base 1. Set within a cohort of healthcare workers in London, UK, this nested case-control study involved weekly PCR testing of nasopharyngeal swabs along with blood sampling. Healthcare workers were recruited during the week of the UK lockdown, between 23 and 31 March 2020, and followed weekly for up to roughly 15 weeks. This sample is drawn from a study of early T cells in non-severe SARS-CoV-2 infection (dated by TCRdb to the early 2020s). Background for the entire study: Because TCR sequencing relied on bulk RNA taken from unsorted whole blood, pairing of alpha and beta chains was not possible. Results and caveats for the whole study, not just this receptor: VDJdb matching was skewed toward anti-spike CD8 responses, so virus-specific expansions were likely underestimated and private and CD4 specificities were missed.

The chain is assembled from TRBV10-1 and TRBJ2-7; the D gene identity is not certain. Specimen: whole blood. This TCR came from an adult who was a healthcare worker with PCR-confirmed SARS-CoV-2 infection or an uninfected control (not recorded which). The DNA is TGCGCCAGCAGCGATGGATCCAGCTACGAGCAGTACTTC. Its coded protein is CASSDGSSYEQYF.